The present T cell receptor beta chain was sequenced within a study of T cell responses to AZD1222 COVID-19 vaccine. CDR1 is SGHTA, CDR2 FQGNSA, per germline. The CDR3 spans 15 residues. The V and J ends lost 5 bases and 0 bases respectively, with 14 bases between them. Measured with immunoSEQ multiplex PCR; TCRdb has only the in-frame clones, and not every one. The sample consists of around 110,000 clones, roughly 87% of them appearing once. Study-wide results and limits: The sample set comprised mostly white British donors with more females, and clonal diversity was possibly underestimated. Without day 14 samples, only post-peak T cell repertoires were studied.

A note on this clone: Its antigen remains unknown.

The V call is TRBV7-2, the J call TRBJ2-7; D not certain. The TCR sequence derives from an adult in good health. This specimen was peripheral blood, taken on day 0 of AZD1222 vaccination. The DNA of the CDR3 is TGTGCCAGCAGCCCCCCACCCCGGTTCTCCTACGAGCAGTACTTC. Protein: CASSPPPRFSYEQYF.